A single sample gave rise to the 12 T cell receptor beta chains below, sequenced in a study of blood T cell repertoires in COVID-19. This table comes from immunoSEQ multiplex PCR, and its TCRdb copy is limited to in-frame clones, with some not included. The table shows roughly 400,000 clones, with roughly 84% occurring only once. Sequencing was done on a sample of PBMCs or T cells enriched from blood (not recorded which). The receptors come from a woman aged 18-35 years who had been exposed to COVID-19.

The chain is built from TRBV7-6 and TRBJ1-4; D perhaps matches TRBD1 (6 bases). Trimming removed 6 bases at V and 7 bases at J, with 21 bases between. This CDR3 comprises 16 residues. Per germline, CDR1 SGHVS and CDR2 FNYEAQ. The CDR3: CASSLALGATREKLFF. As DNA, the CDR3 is TGTGCCAGCAGTCTTGCTCTGGGGGCGACGCGTGAAAAACTGTTTTTT.

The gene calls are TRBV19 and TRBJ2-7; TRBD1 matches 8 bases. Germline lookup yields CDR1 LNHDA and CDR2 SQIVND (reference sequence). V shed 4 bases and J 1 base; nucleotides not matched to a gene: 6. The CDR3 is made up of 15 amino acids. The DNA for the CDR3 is TGTGCCAGTAGTACCTTGGGACAGGTTTCCTACGAGCAGTACTTC. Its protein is CASSTLGQVSYEQYF.

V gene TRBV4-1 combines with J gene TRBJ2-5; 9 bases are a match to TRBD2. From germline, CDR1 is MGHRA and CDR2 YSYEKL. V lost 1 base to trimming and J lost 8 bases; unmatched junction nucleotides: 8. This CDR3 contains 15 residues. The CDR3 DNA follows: TGCGCCAGCAGCCAAGGGGCACTAGCGGGTTTAACCCAGTACTTC. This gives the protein CASSQGALAGLTQYF.

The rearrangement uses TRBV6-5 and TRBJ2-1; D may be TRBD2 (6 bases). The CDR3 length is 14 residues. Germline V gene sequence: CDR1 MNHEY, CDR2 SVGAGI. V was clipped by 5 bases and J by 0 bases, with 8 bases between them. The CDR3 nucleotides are TGTGCCAGCAGTCAGACTAGCTCCTACAATGAGCAGTTCTTC. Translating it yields CASSQTSSYNEQFF.

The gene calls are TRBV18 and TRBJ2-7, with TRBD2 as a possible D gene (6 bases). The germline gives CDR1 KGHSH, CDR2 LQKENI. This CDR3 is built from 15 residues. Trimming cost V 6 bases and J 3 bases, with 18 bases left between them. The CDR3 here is CASSPGEAGLYEQYF. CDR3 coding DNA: TGTGCCAGCTCCCCAGGAGAAGCGGGCCTCTACGAGCAGTACTTC.

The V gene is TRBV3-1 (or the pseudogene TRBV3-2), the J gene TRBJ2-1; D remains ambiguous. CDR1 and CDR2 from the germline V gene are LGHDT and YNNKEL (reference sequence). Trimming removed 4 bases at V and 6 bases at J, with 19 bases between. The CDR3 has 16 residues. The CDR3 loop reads CASSPEASEIPNEQFF. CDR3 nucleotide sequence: TGTGCCAGCAGCCCAGAGGCGAGCGAGATCCCCAATGAGCAGTTCTTC.

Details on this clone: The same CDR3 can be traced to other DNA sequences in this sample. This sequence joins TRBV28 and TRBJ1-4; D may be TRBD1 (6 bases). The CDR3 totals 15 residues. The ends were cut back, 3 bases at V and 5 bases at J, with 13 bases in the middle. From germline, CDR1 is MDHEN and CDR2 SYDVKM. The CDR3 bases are TGTGCCAGCAGTTTGGGGGCGGCCCCAAATGAAAAACTGTTTTTT. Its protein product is CASSLGAAPNEKLFF.

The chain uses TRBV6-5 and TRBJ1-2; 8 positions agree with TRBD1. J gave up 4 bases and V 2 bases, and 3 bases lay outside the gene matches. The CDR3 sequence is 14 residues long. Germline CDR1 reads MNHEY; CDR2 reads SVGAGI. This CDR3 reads CASSYQTGGYGYTF. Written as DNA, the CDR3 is TGTGCCAGCAGTTACCAAACAGGGGGCTATGGCTACACCTTC.

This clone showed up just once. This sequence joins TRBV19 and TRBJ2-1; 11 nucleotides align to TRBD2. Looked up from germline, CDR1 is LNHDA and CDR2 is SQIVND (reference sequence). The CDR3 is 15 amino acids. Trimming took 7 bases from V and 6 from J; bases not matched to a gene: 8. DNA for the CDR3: TGTGCCAGTAATCCCGGGACTAGCGGATCCAATGAGCAGTTCTTC. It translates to CASNPGTSGSNEQFF.

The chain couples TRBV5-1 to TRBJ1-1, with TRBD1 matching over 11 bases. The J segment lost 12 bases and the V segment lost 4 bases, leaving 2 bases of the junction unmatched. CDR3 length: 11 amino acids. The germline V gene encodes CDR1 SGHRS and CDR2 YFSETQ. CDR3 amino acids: CASSGTGGTFF. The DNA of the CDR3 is TGCGCCAGCAGCGGGACAGGGGGGACTTTCTTT.

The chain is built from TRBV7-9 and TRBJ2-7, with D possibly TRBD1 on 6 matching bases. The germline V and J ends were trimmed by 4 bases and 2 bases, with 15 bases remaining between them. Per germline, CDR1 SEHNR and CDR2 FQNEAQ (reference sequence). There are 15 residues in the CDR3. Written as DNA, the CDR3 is TGTGCCAGCAGCTCGACAGGTTCCAAAACCTACGAGCAGTACTTC. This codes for CASSSTGSKTYEQYF.

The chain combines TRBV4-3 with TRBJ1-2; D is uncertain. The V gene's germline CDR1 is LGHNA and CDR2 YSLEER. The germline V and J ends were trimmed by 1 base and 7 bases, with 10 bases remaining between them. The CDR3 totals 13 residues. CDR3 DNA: TGCGCCAGCAGCCAAGGCCAAGGGAGTGGCTACACCTTC. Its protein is CASSQGQGSGYTF.